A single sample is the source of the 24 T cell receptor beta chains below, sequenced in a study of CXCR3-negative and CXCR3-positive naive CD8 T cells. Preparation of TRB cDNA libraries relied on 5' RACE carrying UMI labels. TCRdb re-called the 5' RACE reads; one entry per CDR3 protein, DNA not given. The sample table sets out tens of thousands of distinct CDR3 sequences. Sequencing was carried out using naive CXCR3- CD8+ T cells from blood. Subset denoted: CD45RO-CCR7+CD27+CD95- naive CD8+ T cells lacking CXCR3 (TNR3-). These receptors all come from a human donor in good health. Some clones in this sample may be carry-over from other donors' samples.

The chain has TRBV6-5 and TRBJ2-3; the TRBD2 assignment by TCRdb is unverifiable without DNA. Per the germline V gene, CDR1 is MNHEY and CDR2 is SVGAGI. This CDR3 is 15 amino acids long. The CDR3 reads CASSYRASDTDTQYF.

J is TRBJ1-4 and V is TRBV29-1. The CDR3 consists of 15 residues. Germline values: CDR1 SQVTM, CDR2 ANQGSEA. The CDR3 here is CSVVRPGDSNEKLFF. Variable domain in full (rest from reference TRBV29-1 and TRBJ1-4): SAVISQKPSRDICQRGTSLTIQCQVDSQVTMMFWYRQQPGQSLTLIATANQGSEATYESGFVIDKFPISRPNLTFSTLTVSNMSPEDSSIYLCSVVRPGDSNEKLFFGSGTQLSVL.

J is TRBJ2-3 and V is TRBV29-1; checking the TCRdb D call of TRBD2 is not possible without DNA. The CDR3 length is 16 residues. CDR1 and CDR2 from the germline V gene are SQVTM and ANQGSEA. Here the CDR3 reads CSVEEGTAGVTDTQYF.

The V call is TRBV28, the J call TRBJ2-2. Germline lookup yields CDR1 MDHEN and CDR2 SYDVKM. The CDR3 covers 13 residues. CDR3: CASSFGYTGELFF.

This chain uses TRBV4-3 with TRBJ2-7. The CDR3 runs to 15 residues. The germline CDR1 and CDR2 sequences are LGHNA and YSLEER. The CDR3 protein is CASSQDSPGYYEQYF.

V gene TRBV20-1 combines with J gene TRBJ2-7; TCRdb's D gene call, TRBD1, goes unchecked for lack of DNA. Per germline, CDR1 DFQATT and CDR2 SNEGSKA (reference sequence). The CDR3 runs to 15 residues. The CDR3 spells CSARTIRGVSYEQYF.

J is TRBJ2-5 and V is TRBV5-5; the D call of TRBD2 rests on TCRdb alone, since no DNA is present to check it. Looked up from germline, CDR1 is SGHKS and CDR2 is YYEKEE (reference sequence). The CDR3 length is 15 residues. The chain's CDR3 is CASSLWGGGQETQYF.

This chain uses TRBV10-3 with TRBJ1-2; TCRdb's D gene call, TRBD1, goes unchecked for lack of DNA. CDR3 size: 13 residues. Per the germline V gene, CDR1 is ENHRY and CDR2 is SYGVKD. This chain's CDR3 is CAILTGDGYGYTF.

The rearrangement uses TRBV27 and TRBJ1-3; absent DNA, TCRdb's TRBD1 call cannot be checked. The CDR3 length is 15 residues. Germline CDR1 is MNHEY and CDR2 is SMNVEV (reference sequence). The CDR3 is CASRPTADSGNTIYF.

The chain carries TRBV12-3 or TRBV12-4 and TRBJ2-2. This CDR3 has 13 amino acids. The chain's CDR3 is CASSSIESGELFF.

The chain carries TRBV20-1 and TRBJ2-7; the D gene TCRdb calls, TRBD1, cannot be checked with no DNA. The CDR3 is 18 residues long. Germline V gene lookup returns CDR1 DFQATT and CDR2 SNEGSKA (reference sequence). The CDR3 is CSARDWGLAGGEAYEQYF.

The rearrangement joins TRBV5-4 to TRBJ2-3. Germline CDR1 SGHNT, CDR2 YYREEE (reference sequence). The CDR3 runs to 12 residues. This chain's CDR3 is CASSFGEDTQYF.

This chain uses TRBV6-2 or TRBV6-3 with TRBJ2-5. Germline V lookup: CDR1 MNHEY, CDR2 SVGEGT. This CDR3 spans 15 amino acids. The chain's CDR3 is CASSLYQGYQETQYF.

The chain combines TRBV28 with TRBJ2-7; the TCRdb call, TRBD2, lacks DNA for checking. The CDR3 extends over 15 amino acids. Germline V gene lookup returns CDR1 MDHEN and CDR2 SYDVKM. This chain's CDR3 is CASTQRGLTTYEQYF.

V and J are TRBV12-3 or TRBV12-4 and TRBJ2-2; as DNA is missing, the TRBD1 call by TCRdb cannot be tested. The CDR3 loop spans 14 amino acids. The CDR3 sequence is CASSKPDRTGELFF.

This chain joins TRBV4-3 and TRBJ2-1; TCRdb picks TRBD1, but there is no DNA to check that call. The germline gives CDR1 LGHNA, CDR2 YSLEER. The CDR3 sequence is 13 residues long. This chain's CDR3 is CASSRGAINEQFF.

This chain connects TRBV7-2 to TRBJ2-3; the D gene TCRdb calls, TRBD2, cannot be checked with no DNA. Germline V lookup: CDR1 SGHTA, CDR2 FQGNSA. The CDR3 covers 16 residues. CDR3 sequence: CASSLATAGGLDTQYF.

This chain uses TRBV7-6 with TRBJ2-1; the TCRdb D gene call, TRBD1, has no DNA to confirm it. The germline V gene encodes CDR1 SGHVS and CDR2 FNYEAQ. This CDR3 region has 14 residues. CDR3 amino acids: CASSLSPGFNEQFF.

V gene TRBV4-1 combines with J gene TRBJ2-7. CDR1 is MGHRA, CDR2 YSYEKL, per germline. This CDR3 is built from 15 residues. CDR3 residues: CASSQGATSSYEQYF.

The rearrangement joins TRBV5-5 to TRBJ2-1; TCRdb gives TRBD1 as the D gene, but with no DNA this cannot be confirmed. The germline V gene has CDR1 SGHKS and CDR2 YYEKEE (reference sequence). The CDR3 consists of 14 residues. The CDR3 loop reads CASSPTPLGDEQFF.

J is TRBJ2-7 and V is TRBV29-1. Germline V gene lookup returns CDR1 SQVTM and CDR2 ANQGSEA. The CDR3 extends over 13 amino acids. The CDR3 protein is CSAQGGSSYEQYF.

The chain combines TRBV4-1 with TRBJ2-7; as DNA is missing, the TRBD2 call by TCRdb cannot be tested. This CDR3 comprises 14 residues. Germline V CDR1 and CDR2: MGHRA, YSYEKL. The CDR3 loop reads CASSQAQGGYEQYF.

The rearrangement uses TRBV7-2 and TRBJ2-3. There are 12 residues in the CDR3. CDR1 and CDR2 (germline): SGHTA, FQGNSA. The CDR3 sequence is CASSFVADTQYF.

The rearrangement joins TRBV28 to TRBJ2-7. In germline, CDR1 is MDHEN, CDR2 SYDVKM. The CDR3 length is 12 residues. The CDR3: CASSTDSYEQYF. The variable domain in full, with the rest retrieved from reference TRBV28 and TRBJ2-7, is DVKVTQSSRYLVKRTGEKVFLECVQDMDHENMFWYRQDPGLGLRLIYFSYDVKMKEKGDIPEGYSVSREKKERFSLILESASTNQTSMYLCASSTDSYEQYFGPGTRLTVT.